The source of this T cell receptor beta chain is a study of cytomegalovirus exposure and HLA in healthy donors. On the study more broadly: An earlier analysis identified fewer than 130 million unique TCR beta sequences in approximately 170 million T cells.

In the PCR, 60 Vbeta and 13 Jbeta primers were used. Assay: immunoSEQ multiplex PCR; the TCRdb copy retains only in-frame clones and omits some. This table holds roughly 130,000 clones, 80% to 85% found once. V lost 0 bases and J lost 5; bases outside the gene matches: 8. Germline V gene sequence: CDR1 KGHSH, CDR2 LQKENI. The CDR3 length is 16 residues. Concerning this clone: Antigen: not known.

Study findings and constraints: With high specificity and sensitivity, the classifier reportedly diagnosed cytomegalovirus status.

The TCR originated in a human donor in good health. This chain joins TRBV18 and TRBJ2-3, with 7 bases identical to TRBD2. Sequencing was carried out using PBMCs. As DNA, the CDR3 is TGTGCCAGCTCACCACCCCCGAGCGGGGTCCGAGATACGCAGTATTTT. This codes for CASSPPPSGVRDTQYF.